The clone carrying this T cell receptor beta chain was seen only once. The sample is drawn from a study of chemoradiotherapy in HPV16-positive cancers. Using immunoSEQ multiplex PCR, the repertoire was profiled, and TCRdb retains in-frame clones only, with some absent. The sample shows about 36,000 clones, 92% of them seen only once. Germline lookup yields CDR1 LGHNA and CDR2 YSLEER. This CDR3 has 13 amino acids. The V gene lost 4 bases and the J gene lost 7 bases, with 14 bases spanning the gap. This sample comprised blood, obtained from a patient who underwent chemoradiotherapy. The gene calls are TRBV4-3 and TRBJ2-7; D is perhaps TRBD1 (6 bases). This receptor was obtained from a human donor with HPV-associated anogenital cancer. The CDR3 spells CASSRVGANEQYF. For the CDR3, the DNA is TGCGCCAGCAGCCGCGTGGGGGCTAATGAGCAGTACTTC.